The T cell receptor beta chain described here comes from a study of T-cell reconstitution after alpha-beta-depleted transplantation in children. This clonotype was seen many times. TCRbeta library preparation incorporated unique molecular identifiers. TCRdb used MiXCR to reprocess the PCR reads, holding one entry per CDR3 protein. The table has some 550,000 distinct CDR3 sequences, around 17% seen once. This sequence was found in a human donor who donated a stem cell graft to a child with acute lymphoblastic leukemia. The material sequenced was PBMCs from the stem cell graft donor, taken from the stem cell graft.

The CDR3 nucleotides read TGTGCCAGCAGCTTCGGACAGGGGTATAATCAGCCCCAGCATTTT. Protein: CASSFGQGYNQPQHF. The chain recombines TRBV7-9 with TRBJ1-5; 9 bases are shared with TRBD1. V trimming: 3 bases; J trimming: 4 bases; junction bases outside the gene matches: 4. CDR3 length: 15 residues. Per germline, CDR1 SEHNR and CDR2 FQNEAQ (reference sequence).